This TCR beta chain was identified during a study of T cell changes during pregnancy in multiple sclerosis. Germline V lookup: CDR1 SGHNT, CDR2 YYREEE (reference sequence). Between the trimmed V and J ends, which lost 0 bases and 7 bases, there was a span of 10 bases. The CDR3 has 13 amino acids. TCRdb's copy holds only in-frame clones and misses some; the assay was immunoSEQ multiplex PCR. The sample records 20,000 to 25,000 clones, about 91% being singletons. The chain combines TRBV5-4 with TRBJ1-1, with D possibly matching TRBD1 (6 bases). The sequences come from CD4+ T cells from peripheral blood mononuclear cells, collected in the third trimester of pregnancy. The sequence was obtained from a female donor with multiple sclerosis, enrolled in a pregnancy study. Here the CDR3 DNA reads TGTGCCAGCAGCTTGGACAGGGACGGTGAAGCTTTCTTT. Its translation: CASSLDRDGEAFF.